Shown below are 3 T cell receptor beta chains from a single sample sequenced in a study of early T cells in non-severe SARS-CoV-2 infection. Using its own MiXCR run on the 5' RACE reads, TCRdb lists one record per CDR3 protein. Of about 36,000 distinct CDR3 sequences in the sample, approximately 4.1% were seen once. Material: whole blood. The receptors originated from an adult who was a healthcare worker with PCR-confirmed SARS-CoV-2 infection or an uninfected control (not recorded which).

Many counts were recorded for this clonotype. This rearrangement joins TRBV7-2 to TRBJ2-7; D may be TRBD2 (5 bases). Trimming removed 1 base from V and 1 base from J, with 11 bases in between. CDR3 length: 15 residues. CDR1 and CDR2 (germline): SGHTA, FQGNSA. CDR3 amino acids: CASSLVGGESYEQYF. The CDR3 bases are TGTGCCAGCAGCTTAGTCGGAGGAGAGTCCTACGAGCAGTACTTC.

This clonotype has a count of ten or more. V and J are TRBV5-1 and TRBJ2-1, with TRBD2 matching 10 bases. The trim removed 0 bases at V and 8 bases at J, leaving 5 bases unmatched. Germline CDR1 SGHRS, CDR2 YFSETQ. The CDR3 consists of 15 residues. CDR3 in DNA: TGCGCCAGCAGCTTGGTCGCTAGCGGGAGCTATGAGCAGTTCTTC. Amino acids: CASSLVASGSYEQFF.

This clonotype was seen only a few times. V and J are TRBV6-2 or TRBV6-3 and TRBJ2-2, with a possible D match to TRBD2 (5 bases). Deletions cut 7 bases from V and 1 base from J, with 10 bases between. CDR3 length: 14 residues. Per germline, CDR1 MNHEY and CDR2 SVGEGT. The DNA for the CDR3 is TGTGCCAGCACCCTAGCAGTGAACACCGGGGAGCTGTTTTTT. Translating gives CASTLAVNTGELFF.